The 20 T cell receptor beta chains in this list originate from one sample, sequenced in a study of T cells in Graves' hyperthyroidism and ophthalmopathy. Using RNA transcripts as the source, TCR beta CDR3 regions were amplified. A set of HTBI primers served as the primers for a first-round RT-PCR of the TCR CDR3. Each CDR3 protein gets one entry after TCRdb re-called the multiplex PCR reads with MiXCR. The sample yields under 250,000 distinct CDR3 sequences, almost 25% seen once. The sequenced sample consisted of blood. These receptors originate from a woman in her 40s with Graves' ophthalmopathy.

This clonotype was detected ten times or more. The V call is TRBV18, the J call TRBJ2-7, with D tentatively TRBD1 (6 bases). There are 15 residues in the CDR3. Germline V gene data show CDR1 as KGHSH and CDR2 as LQKENI. Trimming cost V 4 bases and J 7 bases, with 20 bases left between them. The CDR3 region is CASSLGDIREGEQYF. The CDR3 DNA sequence: TGTGCCAGCTCACTTGGGGACATCCGGGAAGGAGAGCAGTACTTC.

This clonotype was recorded at least ten times. The rearrangement joins TRBV11-3 to TRBJ2-2, with D possibly TRBD1 on 6 matching bases. The CDR3 totals 14 residues. Germline V lookup: CDR1 SGHNT, CDR2 YENEEA. Trimming took 1 base from V and 5 from J, leaving 8 bases between them. The CDR3 region is CASSLGQGTGELFF. CDR3 in DNA: TGTGCCAGCAGCTTAGGGCAGGGGACCGGGGAGCTGTTTTTT.

This clonotype was seen many times. J is TRBJ2-1 and V is TRBV6-1; TRBD1 matches at 9 bases. This CDR3 contains 15 residues. Trimming took 2 bases from V and 6 from J; bases not matched to a gene: 5. CDR1 is MNHNS and CDR2 is SASEGT in the germline V gene. CDR3 loop: CASSERDRVSNEQFF. As DNA, the CDR3 is TGTGCCAGCAGTGAAAGGGACAGGGTGAGCAATGAGCAGTTCTTC.

This clonotype showed up many times. The chain recombines TRBV15 with TRBJ1-2; D is possibly TRBD1 (5 bases). Per germline, CDR1 LNHNV and CDR2 YYDKDF (reference sequence). CDR3 length: 16 residues. V dropped 0 bases and J dropped 1 base, with 12 bases sitting between them. The CDR3 DNA follows: TGTGCCACCAGCAGAGATCTCGGGACCGATAACTATGGCTACACCTTC. Protein product: CATSRDLGTDNYGYTF.

This clonotype was seen a handful of times. At one end the junction does not follow the germline gene, possibly because of a read error. As DNA, the CDR3 is TGTGCCAGCAGTGATGGGATAGGGGGAAATCAGCCCCAGCTTTTT. It yields the protein CASSDGIGGNQPQLF. The V and J genes are TRBV6-1 and TRBJ1-5, with a weak D call TRBD1 (6 bases). CDR3 length equals 15 residues. Germline V gene lookup returns CDR1 MNHNS and CDR2 SASEGT.

The J gene is TRBJ2-2, the V gene TRBV7-9; D is perhaps TRBD2 (6 bases). This CDR3 comprises 15 residues. V shed 4 bases and J shed 4 bases, with 13 bases lying between them. Per germline, CDR1 SEHNR and CDR2 FQNEAQ (reference sequence). The CDR3 loop is CASSSSAGRTGELFF. CDR3 DNA sequence: TGTGCCAGCAGCTCATCGGCGGGACGCACCGGGGAGCTGTTTTTT.

This clonotype came up many times. This chain joins TRBV5-1 and TRBJ2-2; D gene uncertain. The germline V and J ends were trimmed by 0 bases and 6 bases, with 6 bases remaining between them. Looked up from germline, CDR1 is SGHRS and CDR2 is YFSETQ. This CDR3 is 13 amino acids long. CDR3: CASSLALAGELFF. DNA of the CDR3: TGCGCCAGCAGCTTGGCCTTAGCCGGGGAGCTGTTTTTT.

This clonotype was detected many times. This chain joins TRBV19 and TRBJ1-2; D ambiguous. This CDR3 has 12 amino acids. CDR1 and CDR2 from the germline V gene are LNHDA and SQIVND (reference sequence). The ends were cut back, 9 bases at V and 8 bases at J, with 16 bases in the middle. The CDR3 sequence is CASLQRGYGYTF. CDR3 bases: TGTGCCAGCCTCCAGCGGGGTTACGGCTACACCTTC. Full variable domain (missing parts from reference TRBV19 and TRBJ1-2): DGGITQSPKYLFRKEGQNVTLSCEQNLNHDAMYWYRQDPGQGLRLIYYSQIVNDFQKGDIAEGYSVSREKKESFPLTVTSAQKNPTAFYLCASLQRGYGYTFGSGTRLTVV.

This clonotype was counted at least ten times. The chain combines TRBV5-1 with TRBJ2-2, with D maybe TRBD1 (6 bases). The ends were cut back, 5 bases at V and 0 bases at J, with 11 bases in the middle. Germline-derived CDR1 and CDR2 are SGHRS and YFSETQ. The CDR3 length is 15 residues. In DNA, the CDR3 is TGCGCCAGCAGATTAGACAGGTCGAACACCGGGGAGCTGTTTTTT. Its protein product is CASRLDRSNTGELFF. The variable domain in full, completed from reference TRBV5-1 and TRBJ2-2, reads KAGVTQTPRYLIKTRGQQVTLSCSPISGHRSVSWYQQTPGQGLQFLFEYFSETQRNKGNFPGRFSGRQFSNSRSEMNVSTLELGDSALYLCASRLDRSNTGELFFGEGSRLTVL.

Many counts were recorded for this clonotype. The chain combines TRBV28 with TRBJ1-1; D not resolved. This CDR3 comprises 11 residues. Germline V gives CDR1 MDHEN, CDR2 SYDVKM. Trimming cost V 5 bases and J 2 bases, with 3 bases left between them. The CDR3 region has the DNA TGTGCCAGCAGTATTAACACTGAAGCTTTCTTT. Amino acids: CASSINTEAFF.

This clonotype was seen repeatedly, ten times or more. The chain links TRBV24-1 to TRBJ2-7; 8 bases line up with TRBD2. The CDR3 extends over 15 amino acids. Germline values: CDR1 KGHDR, CDR2 SFDVKD. V was clipped by 6 bases and J by 2 bases; unmatched bases: 8. CDR3 amino acids: CATSTTSGPPYEQYF. DNA of the CDR3: TGTGCCACCAGTACTACTAGCGGACCCCCCTACGAGCAGTACTTC.

The chain couples TRBV12-3 or TRBV12-4 to TRBJ2-5; tentatively, D is TRBD1 or TRBD2 (5 bases each). This CDR3 has 14 amino acids. V dropped 3 bases and J dropped 7 bases, with 15 bases sitting between them. The CDR3 here is CASSFARDGRTQYF. The CDR3 nucleotides are TGTGCCAGCAGTTTCGCTCGGGACGGCCGGACCCAGTACTTC.

In this sample, this clonotype turned up many times. This chain links TRBV7-2 with TRBJ2-5; TRBD1 matches 11 bases. The length of the CDR3 is 17 residues. Germline V CDR1 and CDR2: SGHTA, FQGNSA. Trimming removed 3 bases from V and 1 base from J; junction bases left unmatched: 7. CDR3 region: CASSFPRDRGAQETQYF. Written as DNA, the CDR3 is TGTGCCAGCAGCTTCCCGCGGGACAGGGGGGCCCAAGAGACCCAGTACTTC. Variable domain in full (rest from reference TRBV7-2 and TRBJ2-5): GAGVSQSPSNKVTEKGKDVELRCDPISGHTALYWYRQSLGQGLEFLIYFQGNSAPDKSGLPSDRFSAERTGGSVSTLTIQRTQQEDSAVYLCASSFPRDRGAQETQYFGPGTRLLVL.

This clonotype was seen ten or more times. The J gene is TRBJ2-2, the V gene TRBV12-3 or TRBV12-4; D is undetermined. Trimming took off 3 bases at V and 5 bases at J, with 4 bases between the two ends. This CDR3 region has 12 residues. CDR3 DNA: TGTGCCAGCAGTTTTTTGACCGGGGAGCTGTTTTTT. Translated, it gives CASSFLTGELFF.

In its sample, this clonotype was seen many times. The chain recombines TRBV10-1 with TRBJ1-2; D is unresolved. The germline gives CDR1 WNHNN, CDR2 SYGVQD (reference sequence). CDR3 length: 12 amino acids. V lost 8 bases and J 8 bases, leaving 15 bases between the germline ends. The CDR3 loop reads CASRNHGEGYTF. DNA of the CDR3: TGCGCCAGCCGAAACCACGGGGAGGGCTACACCTTC.

Note on this clonotype: This is likely a read error, given that the CDR3 carries no conserved phenylalanine or tryptophan at its end. The chain recombines TRBV19 with TRBJ1-2, with TRBD1 matching over 9 bases. V lost 6 bases to trimming and J lost 11 bases; unmatched junction nucleotides: 16. Germline CDR1 reads LNHDA; CDR2 reads SQIVND (reference sequence). CDR3 length: 15 residues. In DNA, the CDR3 is TGTGCCAGTAGCACACGAGGACAGGGGCAAGTTGGATACACCTTA. Translated, it gives CASSTRGQGQVGYTL.

This clonotype was found a few times. The V call is TRBV5-1, the J call TRBJ2-7; TRBD2 is a possible D gene (5 bases). The CDR3 is made up of 14 amino acids. The V and J ends lost 5 bases and 4 bases respectively, with 16 bases between them. Germline CDR1 and CDR2: SGHRS and YFSETQ. CDR3 coding DNA: TGCGCCAGCAGTGCAGCGGAGCCACCTTACGAGCAGTACTTC. This codes for CASSAAEPPYEQYF.

On this clonotype: A clone one base away is much larger, so this may be a read error. V gene TRBV7-8 combines with J gene TRBJ2-2; no clear D gene. Trimming shortened V by 5 bases and J by 6 bases, and 13 bases separated the two germline ends. The CDR3 sequence is 14 residues long. Germline values: CDR1 SGHVS, CDR2 FQNEAQ. The CDR3 DNA reads TGTGCCAGCAGCCCCCGATCGTGCCCCGGGGAGCTGTTTTTT. Its protein product is CASSPRSCPGELFF. The whole variable domain, remainder taken from reference TRBV7-8 and TRBJ2-2, is GAGVSQSPRYKVAKRGQDVALRCDPISGHVSLFWYQQALGQGPEFLTYFQNEAQLDKSGLPSDRFFAERPEGSVSTLKIQRTQQEDSAVYLCASSPRSCPGELFFGEGSRLTVL.

This clonotype was counted at least ten times. The V call is TRBV6-2 or TRBV6-3, the J call TRBJ2-7, with 7 bases lining up with TRBD1. CDR1 is MNHEY, CDR2 SVGEGT, per germline. The V gene end was trimmed by 6 bases and the J gene end by 3 bases; junction bases not matched to a gene: 2. The CDR3 is 12 residues long. For the CDR3, the DNA is TGTGCCAGCAGCAACAGGGGCTACGAGCAGTACTTC. Amino acids: CASSNRGYEQYF.

This clonotype was seen at least ten times. CDR3 loop: CATSDLVSGDTNTGELFF. For the CDR3, the DNA is TGTGCCACCAGTGATTTGGTCTCCGGGGATACGAACACCGGGGAGCTGTTTTTT. J is TRBJ2-2 and V is TRBV24-1, with TRBD2 as a possible D gene (5 bases). Deletions cut 0 bases from V and 0 bases from J, with 13 bases between. Germline lookup yields CDR1 KGHDR and CDR2 SFDVKD. This CDR3 has 18 amino acids.